This T cell receptor (beta chain) was profiled in a study of human T cells and chemical hapten exposure. Across the whole study: DPC (0.01%) was patch tested on the upper back and read at 6 days. Regarding the study as a whole: No alteration of TCRs above 1 in 1000 frequency was seen with DPC sensitization. A positive correlation with patch test score was shown by PT1 expanded TCR counts.

TCRdb itself ran the RACE reads through MiXCR, one entry per CDR3 protein. The table records about 380,000 distinct CDR3 sequences, about 4.8% of them present only once. A word on this clonotype: What it binds is not known.

Time point denoted: patch test 1, 2 weeks after DPC sensitization. Described treatment: therapeutic diphenylcyclopropenone sensitization with weekly scalp DPC. Drawing of blood took place ahead of applying each patch test. Specimen: whole blood, collected in connection with sensitization to the hapten diphenylcyclopropenone (DPC). The TCR was taken from a woman in her forties or fifties with alopecia areata. Some clones in this sample may be carry-over from other donors' samples.

The DNA for the CDR3 is TGTGCCAGCACCACCGGACAGGGAGGCGGCTACACCTTC. Residues: CASTTGQGGGYTF. The genes are TRBV12-3 or TRBV12-4 and TRBJ1-2, with TRBD1 matching over 8 bases. There are 13 residues in the CDR3. V was clipped by 7 bases and J by 8 bases; unmatched bases: 9.